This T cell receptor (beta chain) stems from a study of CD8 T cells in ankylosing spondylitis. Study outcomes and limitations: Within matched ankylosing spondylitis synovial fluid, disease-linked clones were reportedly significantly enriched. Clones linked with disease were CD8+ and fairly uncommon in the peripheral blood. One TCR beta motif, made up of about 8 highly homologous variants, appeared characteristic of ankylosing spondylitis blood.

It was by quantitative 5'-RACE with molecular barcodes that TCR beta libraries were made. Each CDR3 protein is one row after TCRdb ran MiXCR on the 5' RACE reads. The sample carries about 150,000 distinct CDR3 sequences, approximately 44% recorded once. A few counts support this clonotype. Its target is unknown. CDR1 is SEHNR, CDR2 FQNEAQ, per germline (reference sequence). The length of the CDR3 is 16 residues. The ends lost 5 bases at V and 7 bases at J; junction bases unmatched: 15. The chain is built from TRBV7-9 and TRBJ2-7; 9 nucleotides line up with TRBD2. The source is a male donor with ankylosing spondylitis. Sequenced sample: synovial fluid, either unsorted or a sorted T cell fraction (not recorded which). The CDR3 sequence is CASSPNSEREEFEQYF. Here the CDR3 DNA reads TGTGCCAGCAGCCCAAACTCAGAGCGGGAGGAGTTTGAGCAGTACTTC.